The clone carrying this TCR beta chain is categorized as medium-sized. Its antigen is undetermined. Regarding time point: sample taken at primary tumor resection. Unsorted whole RNA of tumor, nontumor lung or frozen PBMC was sequenced. The CDR3 runs 13 residues. CDR1 and CDR2 from the germline V gene are SGHTA and FQGNSA. The ends were cut back, 3 bases at V and 1 base at J, with 6 bases in the middle. These data are taken from a study of spatial heterogeneity in lung cancer. Unique molecular identifiers tagged every individual TCR cDNA molecule. A single record per CDR3 protein comes from TCRdb applying MiXCR to the 5' RACE reads. The sample records about 2,300 distinct CDR3 sequences, roughly 15% being singletons. Study-level findings and limits: It was found that expanded intratumoral alpha and beta TCR counts tracked tumor mutation counts.

The chain is built from TRBV7-2 and TRBJ2-5, with D unclear. The input for sequencing was lung tumor tissue, taken at surgery. This TCR derives from a male donor with early-stage non-small cell lung cancer. CDR3 protein: CASSLVSQETQYF. The CDR3 coding sequence is TGTGCCAGCAGCTTGGTCAGCCAAGAGACCCAGTACTTC. Combining the CDR3 with reference TRBV7-2 and TRBJ2-5 gives the whole variable domain GAGVSQSPSNKVTEKGKDVELRCDPISGHTALYWYRQSLGQGLEFLIYFQGNSAPDKSGLPSDRFSAERTGGSVSTLTIQRTQQEDSAVYLCASSLVSQETQYFGPGTRLLVL.